The subject of this entry is one T cell receptor beta chain. How the authors handled the data: Estimation of nucleated cell counts relied on the amplification of reference gene primers. Sequencing was performed with immunoSEQ multiplex PCR; in TCRdb, only in-frame clones are kept and a portion is missing. Clonal size and the V and J genes are those of that table, whereas D and trimming came from the DNA. Of 70,000 to 90,000 clones listed, over 65% are singletons. The sample comes from a study of blood T cell repertoires in COVID-19. Study background: The analysed material was cDNA or gDNA that came from T cells, B-cell-depleted T cells, or PBMCs.

Trimming shortened V by 7 bases and J by 3 bases, and 11 bases separated the two germline ends. The CDR3 has 13 residues. Per germline, CDR1 SEHNR and CDR2 FQNEAQ (reference sequence). The chain joins TRBV7-9 to TRBJ2-3, with D perhaps TRBD2 (6 bases). The source material was peripheral blood. The sequence was collected from a human donor with acute or convalescent COVID-19. The donor label of this sample is uncertain. CDR3 sequence reads: CASTHGGTDTQYF. The DNA of the CDR3 is TGTGCCAGCACCCACGGGGGTACAGATACGCAGTATTTT. Supplemented by reference TRBV7-9 and TRBJ2-3, the full variable domain reads DTGVSQNPRHKITKRGQNVTFRCDPISEHNRLYWYRQTLGQGPEFLTYFQNEAQLEKSRLLSDRFSAERPKGSFSTLEIQRTEQGDSAMYLCASTHGGTDTQYFGPGTRLTVL.